This TCR beta chain was recorded in a study of T cell responses to AZD1222 COVID-19 vaccine. Whole-study results and caveats: There were repertoire samples only from the period after the peak T cell response. There were vaccine-associated CD4 TCRs across spike, dominant at 160-218 and 743-854.

This clone qualifies as medium-sized. Its antigen remains unknown. Other nucleotide sequences from this sample produce the same CDR3. The data were produced by immunoSEQ multiplex PCR, yet TCRdb's version contains in-frame clones alone and is incomplete. The sample has 120,000 to 150,000 clones, approximately 90% seen once; the top ten hold approximately 4.3%. Germline V gene lookup returns CDR1 SGHRS and CDR2 YFSETQ. J gave up 1 base and V 0 bases, and 0 bases lay outside the gene matches. The CDR3 totals 15 residues. The J gene is TRBJ1-1, the V gene TRBV5-1, with 10 bases that match TRBD1. The sequenced sample was peripheral blood, obtained 28 days after the second AZD1222 dose. The sequence derives from an adult who received the AZD1222 COVID-19 vaccine. The CDR3 DNA is TGCGCCAGCAGCTTGGGGACAGGGGGGAACACTGAAGCTTTCTTT. It is translated as CASSLGTGGNTEAFF. Based on the CDR3 plus reference TRBV5-1 and TRBJ1-1, the full variable domain is KAGVTQTPRYLIKTRGQQVTLSCSPISGHRSVSWYQQTPGQGLQFLFEYFSETQRNKGNFPGRFSGRQFSNSRSEMNVSTLELGDSALYLCASSLGTGGNTEAFFGQGTRLTVV.